This entry lists 7 T cell receptor beta chains sequenced from one sample in a study of human T cells and chemical hapten exposure. TCRdb re-derived calls from the RACE reads in MiXCR, one entry per CDR3 protein. In the table there are 100,000 or so distinct CDR3 sequences, around 10% of which are singletons. Time point described: patch test 2, 6 weeks after DPC sensitization. As to treatment: therapeutic diphenylcyclopropenone sensitization with weekly scalp DPC. The material was whole blood, obtained in connection with sensitization to the hapten diphenylcyclopropenone (DPC). Source of these receptors: a man aged 35 to 55 with alopecia areata. Some clones in this sample may be carry-over from other donors' samples.

This clonotype has just a few counts. J is TRBJ2-5 and V is TRBV28; no clear D. The CDR3 loop spans 15 amino acids. V lost 4 bases, J lost 1 base, and 13 bases lay in between. The V gene's germline CDR1 is MDHEN and CDR2 SYDVKM. For the CDR3, the DNA is TGTGCCAGCAGTTCTCCGAGAATGGGCCAAGAGACCCAGTACTTC. It specifies CASSSPRMGQETQYF.

This clonotype was recorded a few times. The genes are TRBV28 and TRBJ2-5, with D possibly being TRBD2 (5 bases). The CDR3 totals 14 residues. Germline V lookup: CDR1 MDHEN, CDR2 SYDVKM. Trimming took 5 bases from V and 4 from J, leaving 14 bases between them. The CDR3 nucleotides read TGTGCCAGCAGTCGCTCTAGCCAACGAGAGACCCAGTACTTC. This codes for CASSRSSQRETQYF. Filled out from reference TRBV28 and TRBJ2-5, the complete variable domain reads DVKVTQSSRYLVKRTGEKVFLECVQDMDHENMFWYRQDPGLGLRLIYFSYDVKMKEKGDIPEGYSVSREKKERFSLILESASTNQTSMYLCASSRSSQRETQYFGPGTRLLVL.

The chain carries TRBV10-2 and TRBJ2-7; D is perhaps TRBD1 (5 bases). Germline V gene lookup returns CDR1 WSHSY and CDR2 SAAADI. The CDR3 has 12 residues. V was trimmed by 8 bases and J by 6 bases, leaving 14 bases between them. The CDR3 region has the DNA TGCGCCAGCGGGCGCCAGGGCGGCGAGCAGTACGTC. Translating gives CASGRQGGEQYV.

This clonotype was recorded at least ten times. J is TRBJ1-5 and V is TRBV7-6; D is unclear. Germline V gene sequence: CDR1 SGHVS, CDR2 FNYEAQ. The CDR3 has 16 amino acids. V lost 0 bases to trimming and J lost 8 bases, with 17 bases between them. The CDR3 sequence: CASSLAPGQSVEPQHF. CDR3 DNA: TGTGCCAGCAGCTTAGCGCCTGGCCAGTCGGTAGAGCCCCAGCATTTT.

The table lists this clonotype with a few counts. CDR3 sequence reads: CASSSSGQGSSYEQYV. The DNA for the CDR3 is TGTGCCAGCAGTTCCTCGGGACAGGGGAGCTCCTACGAGCAGTACGTC. The chain recombines TRBV6-2 or TRBV6-3 with TRBJ2-7; 10 nucleotides line up with TRBD1. The CDR3 spans 16 residues. Germline CDR1 reads MNHEY; CDR2 reads SVGEGT. J was trimmed by 0 bases and V by 4 bases; bases with no gene match: 6.

In its sample, this clonotype was seen a few times. The chain recombines TRBV7-2 with TRBJ2-1, with TRBD2 matching 11 bases. The CDR3 consists of 15 residues. Looked up from germline, CDR1 is SGHTA and CDR2 is FQGNSA. V was clipped by 2 bases and J by 5 bases; unmatched bases: 2. DNA of the CDR3: TGTGCCAGCAGCTTACTAGCGGGAGGAAACAATGAGCAGTTCTTC. It is translated as CASSLLAGGNNEQFF.

This clonotype was seen a handful of times. The V call is TRBV7-3, the J call TRBJ2-2; D gene ambiguous. Trimming took 1 base from V and 1 from J, leaving 4 bases between them. The CDR3 totals 14 residues. Germline V gene data show CDR1 as SGHTA and CDR2 as FQGTGA. CDR3 amino acids: CASSLNRNTGELFF. CDR3 bases: TGTGCCAGCAGCTTAAACAGGAACACCGGGGAGCTGTTTTTT.